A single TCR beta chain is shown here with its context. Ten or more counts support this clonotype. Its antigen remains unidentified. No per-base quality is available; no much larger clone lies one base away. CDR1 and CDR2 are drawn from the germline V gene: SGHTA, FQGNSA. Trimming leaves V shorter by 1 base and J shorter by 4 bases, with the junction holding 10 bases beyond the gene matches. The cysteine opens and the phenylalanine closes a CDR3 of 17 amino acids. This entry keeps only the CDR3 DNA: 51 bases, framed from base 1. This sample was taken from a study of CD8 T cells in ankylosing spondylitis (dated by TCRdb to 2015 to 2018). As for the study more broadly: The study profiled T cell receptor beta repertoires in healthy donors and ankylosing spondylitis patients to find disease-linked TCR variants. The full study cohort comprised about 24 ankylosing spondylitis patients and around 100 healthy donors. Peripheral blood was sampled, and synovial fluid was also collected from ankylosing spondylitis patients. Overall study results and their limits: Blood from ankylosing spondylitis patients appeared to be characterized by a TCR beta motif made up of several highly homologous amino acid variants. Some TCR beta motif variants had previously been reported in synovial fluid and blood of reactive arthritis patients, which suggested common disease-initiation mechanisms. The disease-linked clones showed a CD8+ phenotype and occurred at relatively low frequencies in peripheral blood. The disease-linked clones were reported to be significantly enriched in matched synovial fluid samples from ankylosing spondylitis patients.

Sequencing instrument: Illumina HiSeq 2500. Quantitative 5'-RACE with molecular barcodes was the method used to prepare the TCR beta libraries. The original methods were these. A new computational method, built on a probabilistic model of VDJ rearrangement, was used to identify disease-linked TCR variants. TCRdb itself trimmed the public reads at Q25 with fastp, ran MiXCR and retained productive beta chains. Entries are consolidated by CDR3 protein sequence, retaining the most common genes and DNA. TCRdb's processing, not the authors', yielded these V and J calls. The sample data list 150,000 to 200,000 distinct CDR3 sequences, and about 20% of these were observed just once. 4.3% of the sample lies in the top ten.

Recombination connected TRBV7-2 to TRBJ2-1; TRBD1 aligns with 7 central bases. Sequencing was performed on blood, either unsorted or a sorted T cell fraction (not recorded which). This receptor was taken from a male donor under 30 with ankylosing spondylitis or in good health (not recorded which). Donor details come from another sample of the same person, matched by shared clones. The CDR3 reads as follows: CASSLGGTGDYYNEQFF. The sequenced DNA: TGTGCCAGCAGCTTAGGGGGAACAGGGGATTATTACAATGAGCAGTTCTTC. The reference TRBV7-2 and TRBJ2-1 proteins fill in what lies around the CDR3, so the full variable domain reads GAGVSQSPSNKVTEKGKDVELRCDPISGHTALYWYRQSLGQGLEFLIYFQGNSAPDKSGLPSDRFSAERTGGSVSTLTIQRTQQEDSAVYLCASSLGGTGDYYNEQFFGPGTRLTVL.